The clone carrying this T cell receptor beta chain has a handful of counts. Each CDR3 protein is one row after TCRdb ran MiXCR on the 5' RACE reads. The profile covers about 470,000 distinct CDR3 sequences, with roughly 23% appearing a single time and around 13% taken by the ten largest. Trimming removed 1 base from V and 1 base from J, with 11 bases in between. Per germline, CDR1 MNHEY and CDR2 SMNVEV (reference sequence). The CDR3 sequence is 16 residues long. This sample is drawn from a study of T-cell memory formation after mild COVID-19. Sequenced input: PBMCs or a T cell subset sorted from them (not recorded which). The source is an adult woman who had mild COVID-19 (a few samples of this study predate the infection). Cell type and time point are not known. This sequence joins TRBV27 and TRBJ2-1, with D possibly matching TRBD2 (6 bases). In nucleotides, the CDR3 is TGTGCCAGCAGTTTATTCGGGGGTGCGTCCTACAATGAGCAGTTCTTC. This translates into CASSLFGGASYNEQFF.